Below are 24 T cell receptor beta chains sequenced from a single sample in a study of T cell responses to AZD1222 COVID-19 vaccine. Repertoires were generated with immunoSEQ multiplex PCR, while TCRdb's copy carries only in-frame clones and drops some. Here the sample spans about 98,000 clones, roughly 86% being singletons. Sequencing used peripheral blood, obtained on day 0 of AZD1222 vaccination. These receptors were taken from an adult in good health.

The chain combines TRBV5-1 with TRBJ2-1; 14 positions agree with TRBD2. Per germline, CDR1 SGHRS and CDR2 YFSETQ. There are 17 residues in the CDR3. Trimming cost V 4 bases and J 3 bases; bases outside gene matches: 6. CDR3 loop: CASSLGTSGRVYNEQFF. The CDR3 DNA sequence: TGCGCCAGCAGCCTTGGGACTAGCGGGAGAGTCTACAATGAGCAGTTCTTC.

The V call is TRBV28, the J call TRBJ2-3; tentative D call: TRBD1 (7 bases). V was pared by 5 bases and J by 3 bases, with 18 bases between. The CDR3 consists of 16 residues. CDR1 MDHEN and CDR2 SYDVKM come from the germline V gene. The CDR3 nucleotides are TGTGCCAGCAGTACCCCCCGGCAGGGGGGAACAGATACGCAGTATTTT. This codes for CASSTPRQGGTDTQYF.

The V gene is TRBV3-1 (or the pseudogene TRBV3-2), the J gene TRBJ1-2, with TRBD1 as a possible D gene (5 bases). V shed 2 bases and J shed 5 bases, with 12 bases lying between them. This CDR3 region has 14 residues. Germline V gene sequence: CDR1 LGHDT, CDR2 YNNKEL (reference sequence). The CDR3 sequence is CASSQSTGWYGYTF. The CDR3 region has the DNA TGTGCCAGCAGCCAATCCACAGGCTGGTATGGCTACACCTTC.

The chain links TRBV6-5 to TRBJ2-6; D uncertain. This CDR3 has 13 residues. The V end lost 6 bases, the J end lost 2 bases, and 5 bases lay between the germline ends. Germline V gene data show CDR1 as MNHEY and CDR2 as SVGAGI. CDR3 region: CASRGPGANVLTF. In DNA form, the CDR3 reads TGTGCCAGCAGGGGCCCTGGGGCCAACGTCCTGACTTTC.

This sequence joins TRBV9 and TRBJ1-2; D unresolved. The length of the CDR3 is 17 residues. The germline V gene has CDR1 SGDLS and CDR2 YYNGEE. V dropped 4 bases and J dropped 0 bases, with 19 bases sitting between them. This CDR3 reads CASSPDILTRANYGYTF. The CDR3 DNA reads TGTGCCAGCAGCCCAGACATATTGACACGAGCTAACTATGGCTACACCTTC.

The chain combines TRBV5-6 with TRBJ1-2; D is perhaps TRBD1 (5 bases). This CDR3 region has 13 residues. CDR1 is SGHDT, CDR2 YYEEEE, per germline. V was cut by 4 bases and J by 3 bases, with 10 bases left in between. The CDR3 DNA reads TGTGCCAGCAGCAGAGGGACTGACTATGGCTACACCTTC. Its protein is CASSRGTDYGYTF.

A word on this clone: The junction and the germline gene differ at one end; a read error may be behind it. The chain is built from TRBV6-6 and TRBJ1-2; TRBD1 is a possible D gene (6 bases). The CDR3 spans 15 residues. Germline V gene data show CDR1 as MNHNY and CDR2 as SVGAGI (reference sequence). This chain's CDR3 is CASTYPGGGWYGYTF. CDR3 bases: TGTGCCAGCACTTACCCGGGGGGCGGGTGGTATGGCTACACCTTC.

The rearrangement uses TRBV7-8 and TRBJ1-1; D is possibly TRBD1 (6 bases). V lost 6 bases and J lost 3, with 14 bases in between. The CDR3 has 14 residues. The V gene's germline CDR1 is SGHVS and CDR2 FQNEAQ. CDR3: CASRRTVRDTEAFF. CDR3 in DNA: TGTGCCAGCAGGCGGACAGTACGGGACACTGAAGCTTTCTTT.

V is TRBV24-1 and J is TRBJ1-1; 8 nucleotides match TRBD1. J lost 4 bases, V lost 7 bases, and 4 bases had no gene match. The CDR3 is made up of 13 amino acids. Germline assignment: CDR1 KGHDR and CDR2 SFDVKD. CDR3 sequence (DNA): TGTGCCACCAGAACTACAGGGGGCACTGAAGCTTTCTTT. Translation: CATRTTGGTEAFF.

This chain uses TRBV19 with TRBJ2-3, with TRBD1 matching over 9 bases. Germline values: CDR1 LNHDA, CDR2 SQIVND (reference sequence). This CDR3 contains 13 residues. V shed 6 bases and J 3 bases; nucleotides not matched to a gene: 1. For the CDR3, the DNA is TGTGCCAGTAGGGGGACAGGGACAGATACGCAGTATTTT. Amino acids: CASRGTGTDTQYF. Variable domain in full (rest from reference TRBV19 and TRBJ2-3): DGGITQSPKYLFRKEGQNVTLSCEQNLNHDAMYWYRQDPGQGLRLIYYSQIVNDFQKGDIAEGYSVSREKKESFPLTVTSAQKNPTAFYLCASRGTGTDTQYFGPGTRLTVL.

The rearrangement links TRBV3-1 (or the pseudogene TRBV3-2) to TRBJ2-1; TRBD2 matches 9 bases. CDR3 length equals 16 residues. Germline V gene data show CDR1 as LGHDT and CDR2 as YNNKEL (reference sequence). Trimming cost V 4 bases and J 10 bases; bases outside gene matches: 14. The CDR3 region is CASSLDGASGMGEQFF. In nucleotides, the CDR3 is TGTGCCAGCAGCCTAGATGGTGCTAGCGGGATGGGGGAGCAGTTCTTC.

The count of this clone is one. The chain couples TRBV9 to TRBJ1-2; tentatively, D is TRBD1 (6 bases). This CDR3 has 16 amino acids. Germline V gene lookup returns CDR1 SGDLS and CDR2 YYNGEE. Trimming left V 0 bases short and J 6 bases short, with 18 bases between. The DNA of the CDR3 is TGTGCCAGCAGCGTAGCTGGAAGGATGGCAGGGGATGGCTACACCTTC. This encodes CASSVAGRMAGDGYTF.

CDR3 residues: CASSRNTEAFF. The CDR3 DNA reads TGTGCCAGCAGCCGGAACACTGAAGCTTTCTTT. The chain employs TRBV6-5 and TRBJ1-1; D is undetermined. With 6 bases removed from V and 1 base from J, the gap between germline ends came to 3 bases. CDR1 is MNHEY, CDR2 SVGAGI, per germline. The CDR3 consists of 11 residues.

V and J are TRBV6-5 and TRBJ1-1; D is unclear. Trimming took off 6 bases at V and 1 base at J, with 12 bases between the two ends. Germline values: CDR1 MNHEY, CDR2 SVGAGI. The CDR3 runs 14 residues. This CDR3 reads CASSLGIGNTEAFF. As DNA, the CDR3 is TGTGCCAGCAGCCTCGGTATTGGGAACACTGAAGCTTTCTTT.

The CDR3 region is CASSQVQGQINIQYF. The CDR3 DNA is TGTGCCAGCAGCCAAGTCCAGGGACAGATAAACATTCAGTACTTC. The chain is built from TRBV14 and TRBJ2-4; 7 nucleotides agree with TRBD1. The junction had 6 bases not matched to a gene; V was cut back by 1 base and J by 6 bases. The germline V gene has CDR1 SGHDN and CDR2 FVKESK. The length of the CDR3 is 15 residues.

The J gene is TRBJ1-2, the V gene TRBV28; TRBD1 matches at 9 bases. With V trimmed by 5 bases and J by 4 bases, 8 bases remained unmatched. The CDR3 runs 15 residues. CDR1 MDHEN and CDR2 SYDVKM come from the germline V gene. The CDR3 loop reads CASSPPGTGSYGYTF. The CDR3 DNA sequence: TGTGCCAGCAGTCCACCCGGGACAGGGTCCTATGGCTACACCTTC.

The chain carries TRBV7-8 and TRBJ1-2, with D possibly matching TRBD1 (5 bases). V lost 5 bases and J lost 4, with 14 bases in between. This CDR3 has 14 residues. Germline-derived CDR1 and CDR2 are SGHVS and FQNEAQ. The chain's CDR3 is CASSLGLGGYGYTF. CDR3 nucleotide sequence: TGTGCCAGCAGCCTGGGACTTGGCGGCTATGGCTACACCTTC.

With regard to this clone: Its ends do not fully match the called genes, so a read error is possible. The DNA of the CDR3 is TGTGCCAGCAGTCGAGAGCAGGGGGTGACTGAAGCCTTCTTT. Amino acid sequence: CASSREQGVTEAFF. The chain links TRBV28 to TRBJ1-1; 7 nucleotides align to TRBD1. The germline V gene encodes CDR1 MDHEN and CDR2 SYDVKM. The CDR3 has 14 amino acids.

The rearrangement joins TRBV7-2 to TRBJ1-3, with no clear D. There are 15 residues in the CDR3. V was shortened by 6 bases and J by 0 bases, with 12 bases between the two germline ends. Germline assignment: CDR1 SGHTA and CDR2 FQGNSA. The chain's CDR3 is CASRATVTSGNTIYF. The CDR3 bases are TGTGCCAGCAGAGCTACAGTTACCTCTGGAAACACCATATATTTT.

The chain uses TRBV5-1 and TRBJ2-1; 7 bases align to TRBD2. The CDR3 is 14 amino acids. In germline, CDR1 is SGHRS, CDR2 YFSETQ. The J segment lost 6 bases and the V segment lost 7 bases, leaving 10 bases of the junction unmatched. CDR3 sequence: CASQAGLYSNEQFF. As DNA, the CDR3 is TGCGCCAGCCAAGCGGGACTATACTCCAATGAGCAGTTCTTC.

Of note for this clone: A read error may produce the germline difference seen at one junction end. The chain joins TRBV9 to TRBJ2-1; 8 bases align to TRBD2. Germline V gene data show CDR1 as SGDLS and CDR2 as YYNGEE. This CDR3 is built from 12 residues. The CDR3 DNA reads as TGTGCCAGCAGCGTACCAGGCGGGAGGCTGGTCTTC. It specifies CASSVPGGRLVF.

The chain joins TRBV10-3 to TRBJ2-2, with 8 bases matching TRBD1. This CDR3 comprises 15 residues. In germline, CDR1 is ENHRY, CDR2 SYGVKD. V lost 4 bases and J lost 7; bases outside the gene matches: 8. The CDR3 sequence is CAISALGQGHGELFF. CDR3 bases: TGTGCCATCAGTGCCTTAGGACAGGGTCACGGGGAGCTGTTTTTT.

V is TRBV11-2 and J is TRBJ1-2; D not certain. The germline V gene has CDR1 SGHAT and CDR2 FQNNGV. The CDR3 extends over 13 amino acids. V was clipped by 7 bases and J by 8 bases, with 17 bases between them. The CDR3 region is CASTPDPTGGYTF. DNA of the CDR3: TGTGCCAGCACCCCGGACCCGACTGGGGGCTACACCTTC.

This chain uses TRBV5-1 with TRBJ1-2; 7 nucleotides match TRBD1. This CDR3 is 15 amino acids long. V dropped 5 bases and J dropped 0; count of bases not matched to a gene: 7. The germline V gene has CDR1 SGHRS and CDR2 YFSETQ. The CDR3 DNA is TGCGCCAGCAGGGAGACAGGGAGTTCTAACTATGGCTACACCTTC. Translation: CASRETGSSNYGYTF.